This T cell receptor (beta chain) emerged from a study of blood T cell repertoires in COVID-19. Study as a whole: Spain, Italy and the United States supplied samples that represented acute and convalescent COVID-19. T cells, B-cell-depleted T cells, or PBMCs supplied cDNA or gDNA.

Some clones are missing from TCRdb's copy, which holds only in-frame ones; the method was immunoSEQ multiplex PCR. The table lists approximately 280,000 clones, about 89% of them singletons. This clone was picked up a small number of times. One end of the junction is discordant with germline, which a read error may explain. The CDR3 length is 13 residues. Germline CDR1 MGHRA, CDR2 YSYEKL. The sequence derives from a woman in her fifties or sixties with acute or convalescent COVID-19. The V gene is TRBV4-1, the J gene TRBJ1-4, with no clear D. Sequencing used peripheral blood. The CDR3 protein is CASSQDRGRRPSF. As DNA, the CDR3 is TGCGCCAGCAGCCAAGATCGTGGCAGGAGGCCTTCCTTT.